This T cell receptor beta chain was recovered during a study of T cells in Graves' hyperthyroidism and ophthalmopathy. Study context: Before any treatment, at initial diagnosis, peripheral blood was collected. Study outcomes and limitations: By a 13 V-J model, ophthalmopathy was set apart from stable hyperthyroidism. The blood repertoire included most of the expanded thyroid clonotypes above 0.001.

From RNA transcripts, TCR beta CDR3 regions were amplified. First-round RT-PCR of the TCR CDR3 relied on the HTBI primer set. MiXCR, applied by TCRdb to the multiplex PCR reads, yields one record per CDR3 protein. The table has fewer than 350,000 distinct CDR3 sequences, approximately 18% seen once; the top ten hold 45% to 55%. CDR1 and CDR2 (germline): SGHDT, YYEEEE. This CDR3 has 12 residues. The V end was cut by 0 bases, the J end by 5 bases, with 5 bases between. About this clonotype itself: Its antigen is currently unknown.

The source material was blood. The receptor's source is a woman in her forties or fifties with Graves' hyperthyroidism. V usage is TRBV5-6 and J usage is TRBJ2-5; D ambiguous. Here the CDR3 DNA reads TGTGCCAGCAGCTTGGTTTTGGAGACCCAGTACTTC. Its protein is CASSLVLETQYF. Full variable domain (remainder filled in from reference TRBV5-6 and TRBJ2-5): DAGVTQSPTHLIKTRGQQVTLRCSPKSGHDTVSWYQQALGQGPQFIFQYYEEEERQRGNFPDRFSGHQFPNYSSELNVNALLLGDSALYLCASSLVLETQYFGPGTRLLVL.